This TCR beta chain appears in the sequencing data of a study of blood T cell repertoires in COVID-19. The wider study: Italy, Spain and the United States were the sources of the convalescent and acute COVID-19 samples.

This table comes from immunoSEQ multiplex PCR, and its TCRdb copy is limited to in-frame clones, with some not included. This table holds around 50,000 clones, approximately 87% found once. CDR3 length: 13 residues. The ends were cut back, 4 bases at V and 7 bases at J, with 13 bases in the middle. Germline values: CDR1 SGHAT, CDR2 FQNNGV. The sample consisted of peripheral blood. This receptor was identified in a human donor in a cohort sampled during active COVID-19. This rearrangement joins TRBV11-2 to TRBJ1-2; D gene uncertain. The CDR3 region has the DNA TGTGCCAGCAGCTCCTACCCAATGAGTGGCTACACCTTC. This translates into CASSSYPMSGYTF.